This TCR beta chain was documented in a study of technical replicates of blood from several donors (dated by TCRdb to 2016 to 2017). Libraries were prepared through the immunoSEQ multiplex PCR assay. Here the immuneACCESS table is served through TCRdb, limited to in-frame sequences with V and J called. Missing clones are a known gap in these copies; in checked studies unresolved V genes cover under half, and the rest lacks a known reason. The sample table lists fewer than 85,000 clones, around 96% of them with a count of one. The top ten clonotypes cover about 0.31% of the sample. To note about this clone: Its binding antigen is unknown. No per-base quality is available; no much larger clone lies one base away.

V loses 10 bases of germline sequence and J loses 0 bases, and the interval between the two ends is 19 bases. From the cysteine up to the phenylalanine, the CDR3 has a length of 16 residues. Only the CDR3 part of the read is kept: 48 bases, read in frame from the first base. CDR1 and CDR2 were assigned from the germline V gene (reference sequence) as LNHDA and SQIVND. The origin of this receptor is a human donor in good health. The receptor chain draws on TRBV19 and TRBJ1-5, with the D gene uncertain. The sequencing input was T cells isolated from PBMCs. The CDR3 region reads CATSSISGYSNQPQHF. The nucleotide sequence is given as TGTGCCACCTCTAGTATATCGGGTTATAGCAATCAGCCCCAGCATTTT.